This entry features one T cell receptor (beta chain) sequence. Data came from immunoSEQ multiplex PCR; TCRdb stores just in-frame clones and leaves some out. The sample includes roughly 1,500,000 clones, 98% of them seen just once. These data belong to a study of shared clonotypes between healthy human individuals. This receptor was obtained from a man in his thirties or forties in good health. The sequencing sample was made of naive CD4+ T cells sorted from blood. Subset specified: CD45RA+ positively selected.

Here the CDR3 reads CASSQPPVHEQFF. The CDR3 nucleotides are TGCGCCAGCAGCCAACCCCCTGTCCATGAGCAGTTCTTC. The rearrangement uses TRBV4-3 and TRBJ2-1; D not certain. Trimming removed 2 bases from V and 8 bases from J, with 10 bases in between. The CDR3 runs 13 residues. Looked up from germline, CDR1 is LGHNA and CDR2 is YSLEER.